This TCR beta chain was found in a study of T cells in localized non-small cell lung cancer. Findings and caveats of the study: Sequencing, confined to only one tumor region, leaves heterogeneity possible. Tumor trailed uninvolved adjacent lung in T cell clonality, which peaked there.

Generated by immunoSEQ multiplex PCR, the TCRdb table keeps only in-frame clones and is missing some. The sample lists around 19,000 clones; approximately 90% were seen once. CDR1 is MNHEY and CDR2 is SVGAGI in the germline V gene. This CDR3 spans 12 amino acids. A word on this clone: Its matching antigen is unknown.

The source is a woman aged 35 to 70 with stage I lung adenocarcinoma. The source was peripheral blood, collected before any cancer treatment. The chain combines TRBV6-5 with TRBJ2-7; the match to TRBD2 covers 7 bases. The CDR3 loop reads CAARGTTYEQYF. As DNA, the CDR3 is TGTGCGGCGCGGGGGACGACTTACGAGCAGTACTTC.